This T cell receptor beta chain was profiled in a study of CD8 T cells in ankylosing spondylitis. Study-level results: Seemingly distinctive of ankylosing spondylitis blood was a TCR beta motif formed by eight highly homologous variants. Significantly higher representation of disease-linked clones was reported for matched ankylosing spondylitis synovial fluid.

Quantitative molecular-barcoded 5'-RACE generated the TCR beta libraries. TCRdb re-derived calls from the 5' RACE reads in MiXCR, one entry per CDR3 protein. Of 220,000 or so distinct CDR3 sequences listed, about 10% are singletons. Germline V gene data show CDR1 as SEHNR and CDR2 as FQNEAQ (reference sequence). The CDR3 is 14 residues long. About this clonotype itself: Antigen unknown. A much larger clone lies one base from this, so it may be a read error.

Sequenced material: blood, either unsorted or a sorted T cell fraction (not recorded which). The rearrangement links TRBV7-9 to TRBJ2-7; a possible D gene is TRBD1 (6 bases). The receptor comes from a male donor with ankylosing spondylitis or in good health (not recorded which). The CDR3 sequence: CASSLGQGRDDQYF. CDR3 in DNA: TGTGCCAGCAGCTTAGGGCAGGGGCGCGACGACCAGTACTTC.